A single sample gave rise to the 16 T cell receptor beta chains below, sequenced in a study of blood T cell repertoires in COVID-19 (dated by TCRdb to the early 2020s). To prepare the library, the immunoSEQ multiplex PCR assay was applied. This is the immuneACCESS table as TCRdb keeps it, with only in-frame sequences that have V and J called. A part of the clones is gone; compared with another copy, unresolved V genes explain less than half, and the rest is unexplained. The sample contains about 170,000 clones, around four fifths of them found a single time. The leading ten clones occupy around 2.7% of the sample. What was sequenced was peripheral blood. These TCRs come from a woman of 80 years or more with COVID-19, enrolled during active disease.

The rearrangement uses TRBV18 and TRBJ1-2; perhaps TRBD1 as D (6 bases). This CDR3 comprises 16 residues. Per the germline V gene, CDR1 is KGHSH and CDR2 is LQKENI. V shed 2 bases and J shed 6 bases, with 19 bases lying between them. This CDR3 reads CASSPVDVWGRDGYTF. The CDR3, as DNA: TGTGCCAGCTCACCAGTCGACGTATGGGGGCGCGATGGCTACACCTTC.

This clone appeared once. The V gene is TRBV4-1, the J gene TRBJ2-3; 7 positions match TRBD2. Germline CDR1 MGHRA, CDR2 YSYEKL. CDR3 length: 17 amino acids. Losses at the gene ends were 0 bases for V and 0 bases for J; bases not matched to a gene: 6. For the CDR3, the DNA is TGCGCCAGCAGCCAAGATCTAGCGGTGATTAGCACAGATACGCAGTATTTT. Residues: CASSQDLAVISTDTQYF.

The rearrangement joins TRBV18 to TRBJ2-7; tentative D call: TRBD1 (5 bases). V lost 5 bases to trimming and J lost 5 bases, with 13 bases between them. Germline V gene data show CDR1 as KGHSH and CDR2 as LQKENI. The CDR3 runs 13 residues. The CDR3: CASSEDMINEQYF. In DNA, the CDR3 is TGTGCCAGCTCAGAGGACATGATTAACGAGCAGTACTTC.

This clone has a single count. The V call is TRBV18, the J call TRBJ1-5; 12 bases map to TRBD1. Germline-derived CDR1 and CDR2 are KGHSH and LQKENI. The V gene end was trimmed by 4 bases and the J gene end by 4 bases; junction bases not matched to a gene: 11. The CDR3 loop spans 18 amino acids. CDR3 loop: CASSREVGDRGQNQPQHF. CDR3 nucleotide sequence: TGTGCCAGCTCACGGGAGGTCGGGGACAGGGGGCAAAATCAGCCCCAGCATTTT.

The gene calls are TRBV7-3 and TRBJ2-1; no reliable D call. This CDR3 region has 12 residues. The V end lost 0 bases, the J end lost 12 bases, and 9 bases lay between the germline ends. Germline loops: CDR1 SGHTA, CDR2 FQGTGA. CDR3 residues: CASSLTGGGQFF. The DNA of the CDR3 is TGTGCCAGCAGCTTAACCGGTGGTGGGCAGTTCTTC.

This chain links TRBV6-5 with TRBJ1-1; D unresolved. The ends were cut back, 10 bases at V and 4 bases at J, with 10 bases in the middle. The CDR3 runs 11 residues. Germline CDR1 and CDR2: MNHEY and SVGAGI. Here the CDR3 DNA reads TGTGCCATATTTCCCGGCACTGAAGCTTTCTTT. This codes for CAIFPGTEAFF.

Concerning this clone itself: One junction end does not reproduce the germline sequence, and a read error may be involved. The genes are TRBV7-9 and TRBJ1-2, with 7 bases that match TRBD1. This CDR3 has 17 amino acids. Germline CDR1 reads SEHNR; CDR2 reads FQNEAQ (reference sequence). The DNA for the CDR3 is TGTGCCAGCAGCCCCCCGACAGGGACAGCATTTAACTCTGGCTACACCTTC. Encoded protein: CASSPPTGTAFNSGYTF. Drawing the rest from reference TRBV7-9 and TRBJ1-2, the complete variable domain is DTGVSQNPRHKITKRGQNVTFRCDPISEHNRLYWYRQTLGQGPEFLTYFQNEAQLEKSRLLSDRFSAERPKGSFSTLEIQRTEQGDSAMYLCASSPPTGTAFNSGYTFGSGTRLTVV.

J is TRBJ1-2 and V is TRBV3-1 (or the pseudogene TRBV3-2), with D possibly being TRBD1 (6 bases). V lost 4 bases and J lost 7, with 16 bases in between. The CDR3 has 14 amino acids. The germline gives CDR1 LGHDT, CDR2 YNNKEL (reference sequence). CDR3 in DNA: TGTGCCAGCAGCCCCCTCCAGGGGCTGGGTGGCTACACCTTC. Its protein product is CASSPLQGLGGYTF.

This clone has a handful of counts. V usage is TRBV5-4 and J usage is TRBJ1-2; maybe TRBD1 (6 bases). CDR1 and CDR2 from the germline V gene are SGHNT and YYREEE (reference sequence). CDR3 length: 13 residues. With 4 bases removed from V and 3 bases from J, the gap between germline ends came to 10 bases. This chain's CDR3 is CASSPRTDYGYTF. The CDR3 region has the DNA TGTGCCAGCAGCCCGCGGACAGACTATGGCTACACCTTC.

The V gene is TRBV7-9, the J gene TRBJ2-1; D ambiguous. CDR1 SEHNR and CDR2 FQNEAQ come from the germline V gene (reference sequence). V was cut by 2 bases and J by 8 bases, with 10 bases left in between. The CDR3 has 13 residues. The CDR3 DNA sequence: TGTGCCAGCAGCTTAAGTAGCCGGGATGAGCAGTTCTTC. It specifies CASSLSSRDEQFF.

V usage is TRBV10-3 and J usage is TRBJ2-2, with TRBD2 identical over 14 bases. The CDR3 sequence is 19 residues long. Germline V gives CDR1 ENHRY, CDR2 SYGVKD. Trimming took 4 bases from V and 3 from J; bases not matched to a gene: 10. As DNA, the CDR3 is TGTGCCATCAGTGGGCCCGGGACTAGCGGGAGATTGGACACCGGGGAGCTGTTTTTT. Protein sequence: CAISGPGTSGRLDTGELFF.

V gene TRBV4-2 combines with J gene TRBJ2-1; TRBD2 aligns across 9 bases. The CDR3 is made up of 17 amino acids. Per germline, CDR1 LGHNA and CDR2 YNFKEQ. The V and J ends lost 1 base and 7 bases, in that order; junction bases with no gene match: 11. The CDR3 region has the DNA TGTGCCAGCAGCCAAGCACGGCCTAGCGGGAATTATAATGAGCAGTTCTTC. Its protein is CASSQARPSGNYNEQFF.

The CDR3 is CASSRITPNYGYTF. CDR3 nucleotide sequence: TGTGCCAGCAGCCGCATCACACCTAACTATGGCTACACCTTC. This chain links TRBV9 with TRBJ1-2; unclear D gene. This CDR3 is 14 amino acids long. V lost 4 bases and J 0 bases, leaving 10 bases between the germline ends. CDR1 is SGDLS and CDR2 is YYNGEE in the germline V gene. Filled out from reference TRBV9 and TRBJ1-2, the complete variable domain reads DSGVTQTPKHLITATGQRVTLRCSPRSGDLSVYWYQQSLDQGLQFLIQYYNGEERAKGNILERFSAQQFPDLHSELNLSSLELGDSALYFCASSRITPNYGYTFGSGTRLTVV.

This clone was counted a few times. This rearrangement joins TRBV2 to TRBJ2-3; TRBD2 might be the D (7 bases). Germline V gene sequence: CDR1 SNHLY, CDR2 FYNNEI. The CDR3 loop spans 13 amino acids. V was trimmed by 10 bases and J by 2 bases, leaving 13 bases between them. CDR3: CATSRGPTDTQYF. In DNA, the CDR3 is TGTGCCACGTCGCGGGGGCCCACAGATACGCAGTATTTT.

The rearrangement joins TRBV19 to TRBJ1-5; tentative D call: TRBD1 (5 bases). The length of the CDR3 is 16 residues. Germline V gene sequence: CDR1 LNHDA, CDR2 SQIVND (reference sequence). V lost 2 bases to trimming and J lost 7 bases, with 18 bases between them. The CDR3 loop reads CASSIMEGWVGQPQHF. The DNA of the CDR3 is TGTGCCAGTAGTATAATGGAGGGGTGGGTAGGGCAGCCCCAGCATTTT.

The chain is built from TRBV7-6 and TRBJ2-5; TRBD2 aligns across 15 bases. The CDR3 is made up of 17 amino acids. The germline CDR1 and CDR2 sequences are SGHVS and FNYEAQ. Unmatched junction bases numbered 9, after V lost 5 bases and J lost 5 bases. CDR3 bases: TGTGCCAGCAGCCCAGGACTAGCGGGGGGGCCTAGGGAGACCCAGTACTTC. This codes for CASSPGLAGGPRETQYF. Combining the CDR3 with reference TRBV7-6 and TRBJ2-5 gives the whole variable domain GAGVSQSPRYKVTKRGQDVALRCDPISGHVSLYWYRQALGQGPEFLTYFNYEAQQDKSGLPNDRFSAERPEGSISTLTIQRTEQRDSAMYRCASSPGLAGGPRETQYFGPGTRLLVL.